The 27 T cell receptor beta chains reported below all come from one sample, sequenced in a study of Graves' ophthalmopathy and Graves' hyperthyroidism. From RNA, the CDR3 regions of TCR beta chains were amplified and sequenced. HTBI-primed first-round RT-PCR preceded second-round multiplex PCR. TCRdb analysed the multiplex PCR reads with MiXCR anew, one entry per CDR3 protein. The sample yields 650,000 to 900,000 distinct CDR3 sequences, 40% seen once. Specimen: peripheral blood. These receptors were taken from an adult man with Graves' ophthalmopathy.

For this clonotype: A read error is likely, as this CDR3 ends without the conserved phenylalanine or tryptophan. No DNA is shown, since the ends of the CDR3 on it are uncertain; the CDR3 is the one TCRdb lists. The rearrangement joins TRBV29-1 to TRBJ2-7; the D call of TRBD1 is as the table states it, not checked on the DNA. Ends included, the CDR3 has 8 residues. Germline values: CDR1 SQVTM, CDR2 ANQGSEA. CDR3 protein: CSVVWGCL.

The chain combines TRBV19 with TRBJ1-1; 7 bases match TRBD1. The V gene's germline CDR1 is LNHDA and CDR2 SQIVND (reference sequence). Trimming removed 4 bases from V and 11 bases from J; junction bases left unmatched: 7. The CDR3 covers 12 residues. CDR3 protein: CASSRLQGSAFF. The DNA for the CDR3 is TGTGCCAGTAGTAGATTACAGGGGTCGGCTTTCTTT.

The genes are TRBV11-2 and TRBJ2-7; tentatively, D is TRBD2 (5 bases). Trimming removed 1 base at V and 4 bases at J, with 14 bases between. This CDR3 is 15 amino acids long. Looked up from germline, CDR1 is SGHAT and CDR2 is FQNNGV. CDR3 DNA: TGTGCCAGCAGCTTAGCTGAAGCGGAGTTTTACGAGCAGTACTTC. Amino acid sequence: CASSLAEAEFYEQYF.

The chain couples TRBV10-3 to TRBJ2-2, with D unresolved. This CDR3 is built from 15 residues. The V gene's germline CDR1 is ENHRY and CDR2 SYGVKD. The V end was cut by 2 bases, the J end by 7 bases, with 14 bases between. The CDR3 reads CAISERHGADGELFF. CDR3 sequence (DNA): TGTGCCATCAGTGAGCGTCACGGAGCCGACGGGGAGCTGTTTTTT.

Concerning this clonotype itself: The final CDR3 position lacks the conserved phenylalanine or tryptophan, pointing to a likely read error. The V call is TRBV7-9, the J call TRBJ2-5; D possibly corresponds to TRBD1 (5 bases). CDR1 and CDR2 (germline): SEHNR, FQNEAQ (reference sequence). The V and J ends lost 4 bases and 0 bases respectively, with 9 bases between them. This CDR3 comprises 14 residues. The CDR3 DNA sequence: TGTGCCAGCAGCTACAGGAGAAACCAAGAGACCCAGTACGTC. It codes for CASSYRRNQETQYV.

Ten or more counts support this clonotype. V gene TRBV7-8 combines with J gene TRBJ1-2, with 7 bases fitting TRBD1. The ends lost 4 bases at V and 5 bases at J; junction bases unmatched: 7. CDR1 is SGHVS, CDR2 FQNEAQ, per germline. The CDR3 loop spans 14 amino acids. CDR3 nucleotides: TGTGCCAGCAGCTCGAATACAGGGGAATATGGCTACACCTTC. Protein product: CASSSNTGEYGYTF.

This clonotype was seen only a few times. The rearrangement joins TRBV9 to TRBJ2-7, with 8 bases matching TRBD1. The CDR3 has 16 amino acids. The germline V gene has CDR1 SGDLS and CDR2 YYNGEE. The trim removed 4 bases at V and 5 bases at J, leaving 14 bases unmatched. CDR3 in DNA: TGTGCCAGCAGCACCCTCGCCGGGACAGGCTTCCACGAGCAGTACTTC. Protein sequence: CASSTLAGTGFHEQYF.

This chain joins TRBV20-1 and TRBJ2-7; D possibly matches TRBD1 or TRBD2 (6 bases each). CDR3 size: 12 residues. Looked up from germline, CDR1 is DFQATT and CDR2 is SNEGSKA (reference sequence). Trimming took 8 bases from V and 2 from J, leaving 13 bases between them. The CDR3 DNA reads as TGCAGTTTGGGGGCGGGACCCTACGAGCAGTACTTC. This sequence encodes CSLGAGPYEQYF.

The rearrangement links TRBV6-2 or TRBV6-3 to TRBJ2-7, with D uncertain. Germline values: CDR1 MNHEY, CDR2 SVGEGT. The CDR3 runs 12 residues. The germline V and J ends were trimmed by 2 bases and 7 bases, with 9 bases remaining between them. This chain's CDR3 is CASSYNAIEQYF. In DNA, the CDR3 is TGTGCCAGCAGTTACAACGCTATTGAGCAGTACTTC.

This chain uses TRBV20-1 with TRBJ1-1; no definite D call. The CDR3 loop spans 13 amino acids. V shed 5 bases and J shed 2 bases, with 12 bases lying between them. CDR1 and CDR2 (germline): DFQATT, SNEGSKA (reference sequence). CDR3: CSAEDFTNTEAFF. CDR3 in DNA: TGCAGTGCTGAAGACTTCACTAACACTGAAGCTTTCTTT.

This clonotype was detected a few times. The CDR3 reads CASSTGGHYEQYF. In DNA form, the CDR3 reads TGTGCCAGCAGCACCGGGGGTCACTACGAGCAGTACTTC. The V call is TRBV7-9, the J call TRBJ2-7, with D perhaps TRBD2 (6 bases). The CDR3 sequence is 13 residues long. Germline loops: CDR1 SEHNR, CDR2 FQNEAQ (reference sequence). V lost 5 bases to trimming and J lost 3 bases, with 11 bases between them.

In its sample, this clonotype was seen many times. V usage is TRBV25-1 and J usage is TRBJ2-7, with D possibly being TRBD1 (5 bases). Germline V lookup: CDR1 MGHDK, CDR2 SYGVNS. V was trimmed by 3 bases and J by 4 bases, leaving 10 bases between them. The CDR3 totals 13 residues. CDR3 in amino acids: CASSEGHLYEQYF. CDR3 nucleotide sequence: TGTGCCAGCAGTGAGGGGCACTTATACGAGCAGTACTTC.

This sequence joins TRBV25-1 and TRBJ2-2, with 7 bases that match TRBD1. From germline, CDR1 is MGHDK and CDR2 SYGVNS. V trimming: 5 bases; J trimming: 5 bases; junction bases outside the gene matches: 8. The CDR3 has 15 residues. The CDR3: CASSSSGTVTGELFF. CDR3 DNA sequence: TGTGCCAGCAGTTCCTCCGGGACAGTTACCGGGGAGCTGTTTTTT.

This chain uses TRBV6-6 with TRBJ1-2; D possibly corresponds to TRBD1 (5 bases). CDR3 length: 14 amino acids. Trimming shortened V by 7 bases and J by 8 bases, and 20 bases separated the two germline ends. Germline V gene lookup returns CDR1 MNHNY and CDR2 SVGAGI (reference sequence). The DNA of the CDR3 is TGTGCCAGCACCCCCGACCGGGGCGCGACGGGCTACACCTTC. Protein product: CASTPDRGATGYTF.

This clonotype was picked up a small number of times. The V and J genes are TRBV7-2 and TRBJ2-5; 9 bases line up with TRBD1. The J segment lost 2 bases and the V segment lost 2 bases, leaving 3 bases of the junction unmatched. This CDR3 contains 15 residues. The germline CDR1 and CDR2 sequences are SGHTA and FQGNSA. CDR3 coding DNA: TGTGCCAGCAGCTTATGGGGACAGGGACAAGAGACCCAGTACTTC. The encoded protein is CASSLWGQGQETQYF.

This clonotype was picked up many times. The J gene is TRBJ1-5, the V gene TRBV19; D is unresolved. V lost 5 bases to trimming and J lost 7 bases, with 18 bases between them. CDR1 LNHDA and CDR2 SQIVND come from the germline V gene (reference sequence). The CDR3 length is 15 residues. The CDR3 DNA is TGTGCCAGTAGTCCCGACACACTCGTTTTCCAGCCCCAGCATTTT. This sequence encodes CASSPDTLVFQPQHF.

V and J are TRBV6-5 and TRBJ1-2, with a weak D call TRBD1 (6 bases). V lost 2 bases and J lost 8, with 15 bases in between. The CDR3 loop spans 14 amino acids. Germline V lookup: CDR1 MNHEY, CDR2 SVGAGI. Here the CDR3 DNA reads TGTGCCAGCAGTTACGGGGCGGGGGCAGGCGGCTACACCTTC. Translating it yields CASSYGAGAGGYTF.

This clonotype has only a few counts. The chain has TRBV4-3 and TRBJ2-7, with 8 bases that match TRBD1. The CDR3 runs to 16 residues. The J segment lost 5 bases and the V segment lost 0 bases, leaving 9 bases of the junction unmatched. Germline lookup yields CDR1 LGHNA and CDR2 YSLEER. The CDR3: CASSQERPGTGDEQYF. The CDR3 bases are TGCGCCAGCAGCCAAGAGAGACCTGGGACAGGCGACGAGCAGTACTTC.

This clonotype occurred once. It may be a read error: a sequence one base away is much more abundant. The chain carries TRBV20-1 and TRBJ1-3; 8 positions agree with TRBD1. V lost 8 bases, J lost 8 bases, and 17 bases stayed unmatched. CDR3 size: 15 residues. Per germline, CDR1 DFQATT and CDR2 SNEGSKA (reference sequence). The CDR3: CSSRTGIVAADTIYF. The CDR3 DNA follows: TGCAGTTCTCGGACAGGGATCGTGGCCGCGGACACCATATATTTT.

With respect to this clonotype: Mismatch with germline at one junction end may stem from a read error. The CDR3 loop reads CASSYSTGGDGYTF. CDR3 coding DNA: TGTGCCAGCAGTTACTCGACAGGGGGCGATGGCTACACCTTC. The rearrangement links TRBV10-3 to TRBJ1-2; 10 bases are shared with TRBD1. The CDR3 extends over 14 amino acids. The V gene's germline CDR1 is ENHRY and CDR2 SYGVKD.

This clonotype was counted between two and nine times. The chain recombines TRBV13 with TRBJ1-1; D is uncertain. The germline gives CDR1 PRHDT, CDR2 FYEKMQ (reference sequence). This CDR3 is 15 amino acids long. Trimming shortened V by 5 bases and J by 0 bases, and 13 bases separated the two germline ends. This CDR3 is CASSPRPRVNTEAFF. In nucleotides, the CDR3 is TGTGCCAGCAGCCCCCGTCCTAGGGTGAACACTGAAGCTTTCTTT.

This sequence joins TRBV2 and TRBJ1-6; 12 bases are a match to TRBD1. Losses at the gene ends were 7 bases for V and 10 bases for J; bases not matched to a gene: 11. Looked up from germline, CDR1 is SNHLY and CDR2 is FYNNEI. This CDR3 region has 16 residues. CDR3 nucleotide sequence: TGTGCCAGCAACCTGCCGGGACAGGGGGCGAACTCACCCCTCCACTTT. Its translation: CASNLPGQGANSPLHF.

The chain links TRBV5-1 to TRBJ2-3; 10 positions match TRBD2. CDR3 length equals 15 residues. V shed 3 bases, J shed 6 bases, and the junction held 7 bases outside the gene matches. The germline V gene encodes CDR1 SGHRS and CDR2 YFSETQ. CDR3 sequence reads: CASSYLAGASDTQYF. The DNA of the CDR3 is TGCGCCAGCAGCTACCTAGCGGGAGCGTCGGATACGCAGTATTTT.

Ten or more counts support this clonotype. The V and J genes are TRBV5-5 and TRBJ2-7; 9 nucleotides line up with TRBD1. The CDR3 runs 14 residues. Germline V gives CDR1 SGHKS, CDR2 YYEKEE (reference sequence). With V trimmed by 0 bases and J by 5 bases, 3 bases remained unmatched. The CDR3 DNA reads as TGTGCCAGCAGCTTGGGGGACAGGGTCAACGAGCAGTACTTC. This codes for CASSLGDRVNEQYF.

This clonotype was observed a few times. The rearrangement links TRBV7-9 to TRBJ2-2; TRBD2 matches 7 bases. The CDR3 length is 15 residues. V lost 5 bases to trimming and J lost 5 bases; unmatched junction nucleotides: 8. Germline CDR1 SEHNR, CDR2 FQNEAQ (reference sequence). The CDR3 loop is CASSPGLVQTGELFF. As DNA, the CDR3 is TGTGCCAGCAGCCCTGGACTAGTCCAAACCGGGGAGCTGTTTTTT.

The chain recombines TRBV6-1 with TRBJ2-7; TRBD1 is a possible D gene (5 bases). The CDR3 loop spans 14 amino acids. V dropped 3 bases and J dropped 1 base, with 10 bases sitting between them. From germline, CDR1 is MNHNS and CDR2 SASEGT. CDR3 DNA sequence: TGTGCCAGCAGTGATCTGGGGCAGTCCTACGAGCAGTACTTC. Protein sequence: CASSDLGQSYEQYF.

Notes on this clonotype: Because the CDR3 is missing its conserved closing phenylalanine or tryptophan, this is likely a read error. The limits of the CDR3 on the DNA are not certain, so only TCRdb's listed CDR3 is given. The rearrangement links TRBV7-2 to TRBJ2-5; TRBD2 was called by the table and not checked on the DNA. Per germline, CDR1 SGHTA and CDR2 FQGNSA. A total of 9 residues make up the CDR3, ends included. The CDR3 sequence: CASSGGTSR.